This T cell receptor (beta chain) was recovered during a study of shared clonotypes between healthy human individuals. Study-level points and caveats: Sampling covered blood only; tissue repertoires likely differ.

For every subset, genomic DNA was evenly distributed across several immunoSEQ plates. Some clones are missing from TCRdb's copy, which holds only in-frame ones; the method was immunoSEQ multiplex PCR. The sample lists 800,000 or so clones; 96% were seen once. Only CD45RO-negative cells positively selected for CCR7 counted as naive CD8 cells, so terminally differentiated effector memory CD45RA+ cells were excluded. Germline values: CDR1 SQVTM, CDR2 ANQGSEA. This CDR3 comprises 12 residues. V was cut by 4 bases and J by 4 bases, with 5 bases left in between. This clone showed up just a few times. The antigen remains unidentified.

Sequenced: naive CD8+ T cells sorted from blood. The chain is built from TRBV29-1 and TRBJ2-6; no reliable D call. This receptor was obtained from a man aged 25 to 45 in good health. The CDR3 sequence is CSVGPGANVLTF. For the CDR3, the DNA is TGCAGCGTTGGCCCCGGGGCCAACGTCCTGACTTTC.